Shown below are 6 T cell receptor beta chains from a single sample sequenced in a study of blood T cell repertoires in COVID-19 (dated by TCRdb to the early 2020s). To prepare the library, the immunoSEQ multiplex PCR assay was applied. Held by TCRdb, this immuneACCESS table contains in-frame sequences only and omits some clones. Under half of the omission traces to an unresolved V gene where checked; the cause of the rest is unknown. The sample has 150,000 to 200,000 clones on record, roughly 83% of them singletons. The biggest ten clones account for over 5% of the sample. The specimen was PBMCs or T cells enriched from blood (not recorded which). Every receptor here comes from a man in his sixties or seventies who had been exposed to COVID-19.

The chain has TRBV7-2 and TRBJ2-1; tentatively, D is TRBD2 (5 bases). Germline V lookup: CDR1 SGHTA, CDR2 FQGNSA. With 1 base removed from V and 0 bases from J, the gap between germline ends came to 10 bases. The CDR3 spans 16 residues. The CDR3 reads CASSLGSGSSYNEQFF. The CDR3 nucleotides are TGTGCCAGCAGCTTAGGTAGTGGGAGCTCCTACAATGAGCAGTTCTTC.

This clone came up once. The chain uses TRBV27 and TRBJ2-3; no clear D gene. V dropped 3 bases and J dropped 0 bases, with 10 bases sitting between them. Germline assignment: CDR1 MNHEY and CDR2 SMNVEV (reference sequence). This CDR3 region has 15 residues. This CDR3 reads CASSFFLDSTDTQYF. CDR3 coding DNA: TGTGCCAGCAGTTTCTTCCTAGATAGCACAGATACGCAGTATTTT.

The J gene is TRBJ2-4, the V gene TRBV28; TRBD1 agrees at 7 bases. The trim removed 5 bases at V and 9 bases at J, leaving 10 bases unmatched. CDR3 length: 14 amino acids. Germline V gene data show CDR1 as MDHEN and CDR2 as SYDVKM. In DNA form, the CDR3 reads TGTGCCAGCAGTCCGTCCACAGGGGCGGGCATTCAGTACTTC. It translates to CASSPSTGAGIQYF. The full variable domain, rest sourced from reference TRBV28 and TRBJ2-4, is DVKVTQSSRYLVKRTGEKVFLECVQDMDHENMFWYRQDPGLGLRLIYFSYDVKMKEKGDIPEGYSVSREKKERFSLILESASTNQTSMYLCASSPSTGAGIQYFGAGTRLSVL.

The CDR3 nucleotides read TGTGCCAGCAGTCTTACAGGGGATGGAACCTCTGGGGCCAACGTCCTGACTTTC. Its translation: CASSLTGDGTSGANVLTF. V and J are TRBV5-8 and TRBJ2-6, with TRBD1 identical over 7 bases. Germline lookup yields CDR1 SGHTS and CDR2 YDEGEE. The CDR3 length is 18 residues. V shed 5 bases, J shed 0 bases, and the junction held 11 bases outside the gene matches.

The V call is TRBV5-1, the J call TRBJ2-7, with D possibly being TRBD2 (5 bases). Germline V CDR1 and CDR2: SGHRS, YFSETQ. V dropped 4 bases and J dropped 7 bases, with 15 bases sitting between them. The CDR3 covers 13 residues. CDR3 DNA sequence: TGCGCCAGCAGCCCGGGGAACCAAGGGGAGCAGTACTTC. As protein: CASSPGNQGEQYF.

The CDR3: CASSVTSGRCETQYF. The DNA for the CDR3 is TGTGCCAGCAGTGTCACTAGCGGGAGGTGTGAGACCCAGTACTTC. The rearrangement uses TRBV6-4 and TRBJ2-5; TRBD2 aligns across 12 bases. The CDR3 runs to 15 residues. With 4 bases clipped from V and 5 bases from J, the junction kept 5 bases outside the gene matches. CDR1 MRHNA and CDR2 SNTAGT come from the germline V gene.